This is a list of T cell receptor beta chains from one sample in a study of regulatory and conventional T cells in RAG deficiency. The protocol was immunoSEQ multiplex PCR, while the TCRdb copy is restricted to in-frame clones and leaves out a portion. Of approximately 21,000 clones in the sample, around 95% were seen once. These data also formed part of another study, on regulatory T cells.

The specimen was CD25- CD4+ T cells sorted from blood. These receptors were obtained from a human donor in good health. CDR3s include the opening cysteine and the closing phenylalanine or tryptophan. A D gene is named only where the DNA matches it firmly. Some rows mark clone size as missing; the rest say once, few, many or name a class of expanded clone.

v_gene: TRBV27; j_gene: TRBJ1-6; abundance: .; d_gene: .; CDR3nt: TGTGCCAGCAGTTTAAACAGGAATTCACCCCTCCACTTT; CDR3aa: CASSLNRNSPLHF
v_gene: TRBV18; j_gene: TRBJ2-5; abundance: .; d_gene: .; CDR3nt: TGTGCCAGCTCCCCAGCGGCCTTCCAAGAGACCCAGTACTTC; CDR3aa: CASSPAAFQETQYF
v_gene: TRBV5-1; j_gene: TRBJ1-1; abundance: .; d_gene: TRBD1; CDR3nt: TGCGCCAGCAGCTTGATGGGACAGGGGGACACTGAAGCTTTCTTT; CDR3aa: CASSLMGQGDTEAFF
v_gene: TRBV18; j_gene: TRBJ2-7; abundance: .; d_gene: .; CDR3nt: TGTGCCAGCTCACCACCGGGAGGGGGGACTTCCTACGAGCAGTACTTC; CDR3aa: CASSPPGGGTSYEQYF
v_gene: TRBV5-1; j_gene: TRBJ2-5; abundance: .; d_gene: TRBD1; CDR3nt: TGCGCCAGCAGCCCGGCGGACAGGGAACCCCAGTACTTC; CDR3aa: CASSPADREPQYF
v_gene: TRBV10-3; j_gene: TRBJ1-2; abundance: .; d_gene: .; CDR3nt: TGTGCCATCAGTGAGAGGGGCCTATCTAACTATGGCTACACCTTC; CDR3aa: CAISERGLSNYGYTF
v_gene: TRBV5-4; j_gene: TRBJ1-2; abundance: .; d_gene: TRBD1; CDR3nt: TGTGCCAGCAGCCGAGGGACAGGGGGCAAAGATGGCTACACCTTC; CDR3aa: CASSRGTGGKDGYTF
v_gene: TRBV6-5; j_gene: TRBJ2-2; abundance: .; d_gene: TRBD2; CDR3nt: TGTGCCAGCAGTTATCCCCGGGGGGGAGGGAGCGGGGAGCTGTTTTTT; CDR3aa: CASSYPRGGGSGELFF
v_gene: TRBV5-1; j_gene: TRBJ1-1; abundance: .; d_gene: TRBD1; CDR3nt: TGCGCCAGCAGCTTGGGGCAGGACAGGGGCGCTTTCTTT; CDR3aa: CASSLGQDRGAFF
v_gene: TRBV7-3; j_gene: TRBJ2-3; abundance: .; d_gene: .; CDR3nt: TGTGCCAGCAGCTTAAGGGGCGGCCTCACGAGTCTGGATACGCAGTATTTT; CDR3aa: CASSLRGGLTSLDTQYF
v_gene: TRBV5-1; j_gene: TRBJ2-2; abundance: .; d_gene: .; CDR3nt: TGCGCCAGCAGCTTGGCTGGCAGCAGACTGACGAACACCGGGGAGCTGTTTTTT; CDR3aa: CASSLAGSRLTNTGELFF
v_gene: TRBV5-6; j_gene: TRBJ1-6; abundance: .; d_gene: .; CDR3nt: TGTGCCAGCAGCTTGTTGGACCGGAAGGAGGGTCCCCTCCACTTT; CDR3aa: CASSLLDRKEGPLHF
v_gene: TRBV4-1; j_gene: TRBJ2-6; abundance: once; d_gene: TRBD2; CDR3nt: TGCGCCAGCCATCACTCTAGCGGGGGGGGAGGGGCCAACGTCCTGACTTTC; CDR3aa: CASHHSSGGGGANVLTF
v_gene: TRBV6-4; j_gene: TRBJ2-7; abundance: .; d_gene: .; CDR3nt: TGTGCCAGCAGTGACTCGATGTTTGTCGGACACTCCTACGAGCAGTACTTC; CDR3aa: CASSDSMFVGHSYEQYF
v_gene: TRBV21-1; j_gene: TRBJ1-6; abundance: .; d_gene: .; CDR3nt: TGTGCCAGCAGCAAAGCCGACAGAGAGGATTCACCCCTCCACTTT; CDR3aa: CASSKADREDSPLHF
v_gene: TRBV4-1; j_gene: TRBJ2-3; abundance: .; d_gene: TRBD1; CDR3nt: TGCGCCAGCAGCCAACCGGACAGGGATACAGATACGCAGTATTTT; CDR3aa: CASSQPDRDTDTQYF
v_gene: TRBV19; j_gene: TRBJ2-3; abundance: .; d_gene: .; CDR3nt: TGTGCCAGTAGTATGGCCCTTGTTCGCAGCACAGATACGCAGTATTTT; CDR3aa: CASSMALVRSTDTQYF
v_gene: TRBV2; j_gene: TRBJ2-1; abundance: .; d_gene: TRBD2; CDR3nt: TGTGCCAGCAGGGGAATGCTCCCGGGACTAGCGGGGGTCAATGAGCAGTTCTTC; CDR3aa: CASRGMLPGLAGVNEQFF
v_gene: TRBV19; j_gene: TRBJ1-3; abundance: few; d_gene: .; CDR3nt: TGTGCCAGTAGTATAGGAGGCGGCGCTAGCTCTGGAAACACCATATATTTT; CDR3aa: CASSIGGGASSGNTIYF
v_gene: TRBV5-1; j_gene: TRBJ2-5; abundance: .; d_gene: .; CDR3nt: TGCGCCAGCAGCTTGGACAGGGATGGGGAGACCCAGTACTTC; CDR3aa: CASSLDRDGETQYF
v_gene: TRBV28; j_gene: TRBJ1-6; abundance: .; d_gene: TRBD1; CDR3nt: TGTGCCAGCCTTGGAGGACAGGGGGATTCACCCCTCCACTTT; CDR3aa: CASLGGQGDSPLHF
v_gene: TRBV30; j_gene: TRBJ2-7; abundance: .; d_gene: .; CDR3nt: TGTGCCTGGAGTATCCCAGGGGGGTTCGGCGAGCAGTACTTC; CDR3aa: CAWSIPGGFGEQYF
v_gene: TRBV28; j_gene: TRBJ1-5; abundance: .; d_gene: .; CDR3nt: TGTGCCAGCAGTTTTAGACCAGGATATCAGCCCCAGCATTTT; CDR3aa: CASSFRPGYQPQHF
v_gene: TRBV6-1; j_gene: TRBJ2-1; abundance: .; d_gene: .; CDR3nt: TGTGCCAGCAGGACAGGTAGCTCCTACAATGAGCAGTTCTTC; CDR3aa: CASRTGSSYNEQFF
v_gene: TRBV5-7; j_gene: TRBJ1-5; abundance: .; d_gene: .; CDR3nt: TGTGCCAGCAGCTTGTTAGGGGCAGGCGAAAATCAGCCCCAGCATTTT; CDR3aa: CASSLLGAGENQPQHF
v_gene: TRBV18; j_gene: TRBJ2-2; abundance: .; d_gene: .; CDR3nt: TGTGCCAGCTCAACGGGGACCGGGGAGCTGTTTTTT; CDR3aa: CASSTGTGELFF
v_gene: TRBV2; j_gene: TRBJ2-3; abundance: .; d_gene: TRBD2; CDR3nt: TGTGCCAGCAACCCCGGGACTAGCGGGGTGGTAGATACGCAGTATTTT; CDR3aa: CASNPGTSGVVDTQYF
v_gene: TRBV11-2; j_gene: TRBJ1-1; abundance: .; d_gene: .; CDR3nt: TGTGCCAGCAGCCCAAAGGGGATGAACACTGAAGCTTTCTTT; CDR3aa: CASSPKGMNTEAFF
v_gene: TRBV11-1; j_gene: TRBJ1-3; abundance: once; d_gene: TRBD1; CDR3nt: TGTGCCAGCAGCATGGACAGGGTGACTGGAGGCACCATATATTTT; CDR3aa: CASSMDRVTGGTIYF
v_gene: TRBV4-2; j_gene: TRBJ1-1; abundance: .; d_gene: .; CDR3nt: TGTGCCAGCAGCCAACTTCACTACGGCACTGAAGCTTTCTTT; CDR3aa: CASSQLHYGTEAFF
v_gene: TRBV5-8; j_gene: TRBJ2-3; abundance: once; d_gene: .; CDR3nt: TGTGCCAGCAGCTTAACCCGGGGAGCCAGCACAGATACGCAGTATTTT; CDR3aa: CASSLTRGASTDTQYF
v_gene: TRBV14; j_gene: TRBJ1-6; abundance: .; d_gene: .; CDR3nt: TGTGCCAGCCAAAATGTTTTCAATTCACCCCTCCACTTT; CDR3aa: CASQNVFNSPLHF
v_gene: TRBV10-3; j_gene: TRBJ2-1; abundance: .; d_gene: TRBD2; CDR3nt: TGTGCCATCAGTGCGGGGGGGCCGAGCTCCTACAATGAGCAGTTCTTC; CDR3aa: CAISAGGPSSYNEQFF
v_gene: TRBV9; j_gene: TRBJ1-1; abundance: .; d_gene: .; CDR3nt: TGTGCCAGCAGCGTAGTGGGAGGGTTTGGCACTGAAGCTTTCTTT; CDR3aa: CASSVVGGFGTEAFF
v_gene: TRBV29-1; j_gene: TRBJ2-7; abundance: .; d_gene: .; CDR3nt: TGCAGCGCGGCGGGTCCCTACGAGCAGTACTTC; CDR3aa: CSAAGPYEQYF
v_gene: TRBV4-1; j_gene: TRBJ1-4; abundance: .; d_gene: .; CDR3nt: TGCGCCAGCAGCCAAGAAGGGCCAGGGAAAGGCGAAAAACTGTTTTTT; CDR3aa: CASSQEGPGKGEKLFF
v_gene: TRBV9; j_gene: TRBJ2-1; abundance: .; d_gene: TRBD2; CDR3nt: TGTGCCAGCAGCCTCAGCGGGGGGGCCTCCTACAATGAGCAGTTCTTC; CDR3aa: CASSLSGGASYNEQFF
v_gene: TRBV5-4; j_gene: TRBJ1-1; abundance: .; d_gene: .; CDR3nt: TGTGCCAGCAGCATTGATGGCCGGGACACTGAAGCTTTCTTT; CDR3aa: CASSIDGRDTEAFF
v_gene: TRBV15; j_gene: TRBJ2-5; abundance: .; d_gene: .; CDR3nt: TGTGCCACCAGCAGACAGACAGTTCAAGAGACCCAGTACTTC; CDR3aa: CATSRQTVQETQYF
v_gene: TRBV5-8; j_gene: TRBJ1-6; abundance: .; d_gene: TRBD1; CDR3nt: TGTGCCAGCAGCGTCCGGGACAGCACGAATTCACCCCTCCACTTT; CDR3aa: CASSVRDSTNSPLHF
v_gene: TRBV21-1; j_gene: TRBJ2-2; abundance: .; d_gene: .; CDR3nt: .; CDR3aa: CASSRVFGGGNTGELFF
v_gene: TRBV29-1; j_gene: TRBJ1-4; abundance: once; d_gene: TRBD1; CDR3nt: TGCAGCGTTACAAACGACGGGACAGGGGGGTTGGGTGAAAAACTGTTTTTT; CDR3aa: CSVTNDGTGGLGEKLFF
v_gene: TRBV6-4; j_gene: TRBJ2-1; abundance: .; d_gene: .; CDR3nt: TGTGCCAGGGATGAGGACAGCCTCTCCTACAATGAGCAGTTCTTC; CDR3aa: CARDEDSLSYNEQFF
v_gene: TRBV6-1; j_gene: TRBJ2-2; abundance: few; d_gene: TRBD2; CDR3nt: TGTGCCAGCAGTGAAGATATAGCGGGGGGACTCACCGGGGAGCTGTTTTTT; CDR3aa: CASSEDIAGGLTGELFF
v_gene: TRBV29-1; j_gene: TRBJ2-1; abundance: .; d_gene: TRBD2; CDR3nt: TGCAGCGTACAAGTGACTAGCGGGGGGTTGGGCAATGAGCAGTTCTTC; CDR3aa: CSVQVTSGGLGNEQFF
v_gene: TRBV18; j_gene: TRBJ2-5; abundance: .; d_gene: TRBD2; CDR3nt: TGTGCCAGCTCACCGACTAGCGGGGAAGAGACCCAGTACTTC; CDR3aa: CASSPTSGEETQYF
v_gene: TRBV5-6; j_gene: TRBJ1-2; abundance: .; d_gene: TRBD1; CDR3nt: TGTGCCAGCAGCTTGCTCCAGGGGGCCGGGAGCTATGGCTACACCTTC; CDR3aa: CASSLLQGAGSYGYTF
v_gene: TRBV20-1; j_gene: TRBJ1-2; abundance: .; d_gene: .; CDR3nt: TGCAGTGCTTGGGAGAACTATGGCTACACCTTC; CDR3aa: CSAWENYGYTF
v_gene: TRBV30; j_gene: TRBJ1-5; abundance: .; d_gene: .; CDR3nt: TGTGCCTGGAGTGTCCGGGGAGGGGGTGGCAATCAGCCCCAGCATTTT; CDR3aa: CAWSVRGGGGNQPQHF
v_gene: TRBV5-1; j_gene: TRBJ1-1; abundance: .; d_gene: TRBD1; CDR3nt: TGCGCCAGCAGCCTAGACAGGGAGAACACTGAAGCTTTCTTT; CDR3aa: CASSLDRENTEAFF
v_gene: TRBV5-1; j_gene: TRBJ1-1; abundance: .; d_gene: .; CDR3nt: TGCGCCAGCAGCTGGCGAGCGGATTTGAACACTGAAGCTTTCTTT; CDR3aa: CASSWRADLNTEAFF
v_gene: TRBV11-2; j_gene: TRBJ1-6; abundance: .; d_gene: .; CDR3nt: TGTGCCAGCAGCTTAGAATCCTCGGGGAGCTCCTATAATTCCCCCCTCCACTTT; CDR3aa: CASSLESSGSSYNSPLHF
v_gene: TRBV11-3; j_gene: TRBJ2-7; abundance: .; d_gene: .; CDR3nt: TGTGCCAGCAGCTACGGAGAGGGCGAGCAGTACTTC; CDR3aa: CASSYGEGEQYF
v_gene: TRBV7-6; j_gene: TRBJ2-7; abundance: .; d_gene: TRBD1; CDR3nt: TGTGCCAGCAGCTCGCCCCGACAGGGCAAAGTTTACGAGCAGTACTTC; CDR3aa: CASSSPRQGKVYEQYF
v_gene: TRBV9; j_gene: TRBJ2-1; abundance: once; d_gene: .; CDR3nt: TGTGCCAGCAGCTATGGGGGGATGGTAGGCTACAATGAGCAGTTCTTC; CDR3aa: CASSYGGMVGYNEQFF
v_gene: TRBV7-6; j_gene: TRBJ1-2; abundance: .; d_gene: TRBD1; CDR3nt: TGTGCCAGCAGCTCGGGAACCGGGACAGATACCTTCACTAACTATGGCTACACCTTC; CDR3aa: CASSSGTGTDTFTNYGYTF
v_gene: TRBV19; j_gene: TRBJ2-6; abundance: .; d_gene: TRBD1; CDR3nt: TGTGCCAGTAGTCAGGGACAGGGGACCTCTGGGGCCAACGTCCTGACTTTC; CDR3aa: CASSQGQGTSGANVLTF
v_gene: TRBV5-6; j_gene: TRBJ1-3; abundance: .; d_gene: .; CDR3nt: TGTGCCAGCAGCCCAACAGGGTTTGGAAACACCATATATTTT; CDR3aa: CASSPTGFGNTIYF
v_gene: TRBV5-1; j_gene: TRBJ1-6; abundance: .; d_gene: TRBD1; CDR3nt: TGCGCCAGCAGCTTGGGCGGGACAGGGTACCAGCCCCTCCACTTT; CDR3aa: CASSLGGTGYQPLHF